A single T cell receptor (beta chain) is shown here with its context. The sample belongs to a study of blood T cell repertoires in COVID-19. At the level of the study: Acute-phase and convalescent COVID-19 samples originated in the United States, Italy and Spain. From T cells, B-cell-depleted T cells, or PBMCs came the material, which was cDNA or gDNA.

Per germline, CDR1 KGHSH and CDR2 LQKENI. Germline trimming cut 5 bases from V and 7 bases from J; bases unmatched to any gene: 7. The CDR3 contains 15 residues. Methods used by the authors: How many nucleated cells were present was estimated from reference gene primer amplification. Some clones are missing from TCRdb's copy, which holds only in-frame ones; the method was immunoSEQ multiplex PCR. V, J and clone size are those of that table, while D and trimming were read from the DNA. The sample has fewer than 250,000 clones, 84% seen once. The chain combines TRBV18 with TRBJ2-7, with TRBD2 identical over 14 bases. Sequencing was done on a sample of peripheral blood. This sequence originates from an older woman with active or convalescent COVID-19. The CDR3 DNA follows: TGTGCCAGCTCAGCCGGGACTAGCGGGAGAGATGAGCAGTACTTC. It specifies CASSAGTSGRDEQYF.